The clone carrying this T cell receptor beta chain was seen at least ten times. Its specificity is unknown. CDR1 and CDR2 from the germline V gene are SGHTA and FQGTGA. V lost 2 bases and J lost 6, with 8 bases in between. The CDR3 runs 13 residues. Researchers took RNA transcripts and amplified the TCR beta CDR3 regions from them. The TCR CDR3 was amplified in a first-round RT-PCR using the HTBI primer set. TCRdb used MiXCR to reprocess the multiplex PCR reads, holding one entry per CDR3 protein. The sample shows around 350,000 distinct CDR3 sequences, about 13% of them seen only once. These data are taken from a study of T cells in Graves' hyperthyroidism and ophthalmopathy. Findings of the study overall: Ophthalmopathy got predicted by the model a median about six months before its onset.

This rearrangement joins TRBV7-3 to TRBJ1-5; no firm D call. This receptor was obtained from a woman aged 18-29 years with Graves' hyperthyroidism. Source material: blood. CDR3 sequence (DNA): TGTGCCAGCAGCTTAGGTCCGCGTCAGCCCCAGCATTTT. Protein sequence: CASSLGPRQPQHF.